This T cell receptor beta chain was found in a study of blood T cell repertoires in COVID-19. In the study overall: The United States, Italy and Spain were the sources of the acute and convalescent COVID-19 samples.

In the study's own analysis: The assay estimated nucleated cells by amplifying reference gene primers. Libraries were prepared by immunoSEQ multiplex PCR; TCRdb keeps only in-frame clonotypes and omits some of them. The DNA was the basis for D and trimming; V, J and clone size are from that table. The repertoire includes a few hundred thousand clones, roughly 81% of them detected once, and less than 8.5% sits in the top ten. Participants spanned ages about 18 to 89 years and resided in roughly 22 US areas. CDR1 is SGHTA, CDR2 FQGNSA, per germline. V was cut by 1 base and J by 0 bases, with 19 bases left in between. The CDR3 runs to 19 residues. In its sample, this clone was seen once.

Sequenced input: PBMCs or T cells enriched from blood (not recorded which). This sequence joins TRBV7-2 and TRBJ1-3, with D possibly TRBD1 on 6 matching bases. The TCR sequence derives from a woman aged 45-65 years who had been exposed to COVID-19. The CDR3 nucleotides are TGTGCCAGCAGCTTAGTTAGTCTTTTGGGGGCGTCCTCTGGAAACACCATATATTTT. It yields the protein CASSLVSLLGASSGNTIYF.